This TCR beta chain was retrieved from a study of blood T cell repertoires in COVID-19. Generated by immunoSEQ multiplex PCR, the TCRdb table keeps only in-frame clones and is missing some. The sample records roughly 280,000 clones, approximately 91% being singletons. The V and J ends lost 3 bases and 3 bases respectively, with 8 bases between them. Germline CDR1 is SQVTM and CDR2 is ANQGSEA. The CDR3 extends over 12 amino acids. Material for sequencing was peripheral blood. This receptor was obtained from a woman aged 25-40 years with COVID-19, enrolled during active disease. This chain uses TRBV29-1 with TRBJ1-2; D is undetermined. This chain's CDR3 is CSVDGTHYGYTF. In DNA form, the CDR3 reads TGCAGCGTTGATGGTACTCACTATGGCTACACCTTC.